This passage covers 20 T cell receptor beta chains from one sample sequenced in a study of OX40 agonist ivuxolimab in advanced cancers. Here immunoSEQ multiplex PCR was the method, and the copy in TCRdb shows in-frame clones only, minus some. The repertoire holds tens of thousands of clones, approximately 87% seen once, with about 5% in the top ten. The specimen was CD4+ or CD8+ T cells sorted from blood, collected in a trial of the OX40 agonist ivuxolimab. These receptors were obtained from an adult with an advanced solid tumor such as melanoma, head and neck, liver or kidney cancer.

The V gene is TRBV28, the J gene TRBJ1-1; D might be TRBD1 (5 bases). The CDR3 runs to 13 residues. V lost 6 bases to trimming and J lost 1 base, with 9 bases between them. Germline CDR1 and CDR2: MDHEN and SYDVKM. The chain's CDR3 is CASRKTANTEAFF. The CDR3 DNA follows: TGTGCCAGCAGAAAGACAGCGAACACTGAAGCTTTCTTT.

The chain has TRBV5-1 and TRBJ1-1; D perhaps matches TRBD1 (5 bases). The CDR3 has 15 residues. V was pared by 0 bases and J by 0 bases, with 9 bases between. Per the germline V gene, CDR1 is SGHRS and CDR2 is YFSETQ. DNA of the CDR3: TGCGCCAGCAGCTTGGAGCTGGGGGTGAACACTGAAGCTTTCTTT. As protein: CASSLELGVNTEAFF.

This chain connects TRBV7-2 to TRBJ2-1; 10 bases are a match to TRBD2. The CDR3 has 16 amino acids. CDR1 SGHTA and CDR2 FQGNSA come from the germline V gene. Trimming cost V 6 bases and J 6 bases; bases outside gene matches: 11. The CDR3 loop reads CASSPQSGGGRNEQFF. CDR3 nucleotide sequence: TGTGCCAGCAGTCCACAAAGCGGGGGGGGCCGCAATGAGCAGTTCTTC.

Written as DNA, the CDR3 is TGCGCCAGCAGCGCGGACAGGGAAACTGAAGCTTTCTTT. Protein: CASSADRETEAFF. The chain recombines TRBV5-1 with TRBJ1-1, with 8 positions matching TRBD1. This CDR3 has 13 amino acids. CDR1 and CDR2 from the germline V gene are SGHRS and YFSETQ. The junction had 4 bases not matched to a gene; V was cut back by 4 bases and J by 5 bases.

This chain links TRBV27 with TRBJ1-6, with D hard to call. V was cut by 5 bases and J by 6 bases, with 14 bases left in between. The CDR3 runs to 15 residues. The germline CDR1 and CDR2 sequences are MNHEY and SMNVEV (reference sequence). The CDR3 loop reads CASSLNNLGNSPLHF. The CDR3 bases are TGTGCCAGCAGTCTCAACAATCTTGGTAATTCACCCCTCCACTTT.

The chain has TRBV11-3 and TRBJ2-5, with TRBD2 as a possible D gene (5 bases). The germline gives CDR1 SGHNT, CDR2 YENEEA. The ends were cut back, 5 bases at V and 3 bases at J, with 7 bases in the middle. The CDR3 is made up of 12 amino acids. In DNA form, the CDR3 reads TGTGCCAGCAGCCGGACTGAAGAGACCCAGTACTTC. Encoded protein: CASSRTEETQYF.

The chain has TRBV15 and TRBJ1-1, with D perhaps TRBD1 (5 bases). The germline gives CDR1 LNHNV, CDR2 YYDKDF (reference sequence). The CDR3 loop spans 15 amino acids. Deletions cut 0 bases from V and 4 bases from J, with 12 bases between. The chain's CDR3 is CATSREYQGSTEAFF. Here the CDR3 DNA reads TGTGCCACCAGCAGAGAATATCAGGGAAGCACTGAAGCTTTCTTT. Full variable domain (rest looked up from reference TRBV15 and TRBJ1-1): DAMVIQNPRYQVTQFGKPVTLSCSQTLNHNVMYWYQQKSSQAPKLLFHYYDKDFNNEADTPDNFQSRRPNTSFCFLDIRSPGLGDTAMYLCATSREYQGSTEAFFGQGTRLTVV.

This chain joins TRBV6-1 and TRBJ2-7; the D gene is possibly TRBD1 (7 bases). The V and J ends lost 6 bases and 1 base respectively, with 16 bases between them. This CDR3 comprises 15 residues. CDR1 MNHNS and CDR2 SASEGT come from the germline V gene. The CDR3 loop reads CASRLPAGQSYEQYF. CDR3 bases: TGTGCCAGCAGGCTGCCGGCGGGACAGTCCTACGAGCAGTACTTC.

The chain links TRBV2 to TRBJ1-5; D is unclear. Trimming pared 1 base from V and 1 base from J, leaving 8 bases between. The CDR3 is 15 residues long. The germline gives CDR1 SNHLY, CDR2 FYNNEI. In DNA, the CDR3 is TGTGCCAGCAGTGAAGGGGAAGCGAGCAATCAGCCCCAGCATTTT. Amino acid sequence: CASSEGEASNQPQHF.

This chain joins TRBV29-1 and TRBJ1-2, with 8 bases fitting TRBD1. From germline, CDR1 is SQVTM and CDR2 ANQGSEA. The CDR3 has 14 residues. The junction had 5 bases not matched to a gene; V was cut back by 3 bases and J by 2 bases. The CDR3 loop is CSVDAGGSNYGYTF. CDR3 DNA: TGCAGCGTTGATGCAGGGGGCTCGAACTATGGCTACACCTTC.

The V and J genes are TRBV25-1 and TRBJ2-1; D assignment may be TRBD1 or TRBD2 (5 bases each). The CDR3 loop spans 15 amino acids. V lost 6 bases and J 0 bases, leaving 12 bases between the germline ends. The germline V gene has CDR1 MGHDK and CDR2 SYGVNS. CDR3 sequence: CASREEGYSYNEQFF. DNA of the CDR3: TGTGCCAGCAGAGAAGAGGGGTACTCCTACAATGAGCAGTTCTTC.

J is TRBJ1-3 and V is TRBV19, with D possibly TRBD1 on 6 matching bases. The CDR3 is made up of 17 amino acids. Germline CDR1 reads LNHDA; CDR2 reads SQIVND (reference sequence). V was trimmed by 3 bases and J by 0 bases, leaving 15 bases between them. The CDR3 DNA reads TGTGCCAGTAGTATGTGGGACATCTCCTTCTCTGGAAACACCATATATTTT. This encodes CASSMWDISFSGNTIYF.

This clone appeared a single time. Other nucleotide sequences in the sample specify the same CDR3. The chain combines TRBV10-3 with TRBJ2-1, with 7 bases aligning to TRBD2. CDR1 and CDR2 from the germline V gene are ENHRY and SYGVKD. CDR3 length: 14 residues. J was trimmed by 6 bases and V by 9 bases; bases with no gene match: 11. CDR3 DNA: TGTGCCATAACGTCCGGGACTACCTCCAATGAGCAGTTCTTC. This codes for CAITSGTTSNEQFF.

The count of this clone is one. V usage is TRBV28 and J usage is TRBJ2-7, with a tentative D call TRBD2 (5 bases). The germline V gene has CDR1 MDHEN and CDR2 SYDVKM. Deletions cut 6 bases from V and 0 bases from J, with 12 bases between. The length of the CDR3 is 14 residues. CDR3 protein: CASRHDGNSYEQYF. CDR3 nucleotides: TGTGCCAGCAGGCACGACGGGAACTCCTACGAGCAGTACTTC.

V usage is TRBV9 and J usage is TRBJ2-7, with 8 bases identical to TRBD2. This CDR3 is 14 amino acids long. V gave up 4 bases and J gave up 3 bases; unmatched junction bases: 6. Germline CDR1 and CDR2: SGDLS and YYNGEE. In DNA, the CDR3 is TGTGCCAGCAGCCCGTCGAGCGGGAGCTACGAGCAGTACTTC. Translated: CASSPSSGSYEQYF.

The CDR3 DNA sequence: TGTGCCAGCAGTCTTAGGGAATCCTACAATGAGCAGTTCTTC. Its protein is CASSLRESYNEQFF. The chain uses TRBV6-1 and TRBJ2-1; D is ambiguous. The germline V gene encodes CDR1 MNHNS and CDR2 SASEGT. V lost 5 bases and J 1 base, leaving 9 bases between the germline ends. The CDR3 consists of 14 residues.

The genes are TRBV6-6 and TRBJ1-5, with D possibly being TRBD1 (6 bases). Germline V gives CDR1 MNHNY, CDR2 SVGAGI (reference sequence). CDR3 length: 14 amino acids. The V end was cut by 2 bases, the J end by 9 bases, with 14 bases between. The CDR3 nucleotides are TGTGCCAGCAGTTACCCCGGACAGCCTGGGCCCCAGCATTTT. Protein product: CASSYPGQPGPQHF.

This clone was recorded a few times. The V gene is TRBV11-2, the J gene TRBJ2-1, with 7 bases lining up with TRBD2. Germline CDR1 SGHAT, CDR2 FQNNGV. V lost 3 bases and J lost 6; bases outside the gene matches: 5. The CDR3 extends over 14 amino acids. The CDR3 region is CASSFQRGTNEQFF. The CDR3 DNA is TGTGCCAGCAGCTTTCAGCGGGGTACCAATGAGCAGTTCTTC.

This clone was observed a single time. This chain joins TRBV18 and TRBJ1-5; D call uncertain. The V gene's germline CDR1 is KGHSH and CDR2 LQKENI. The length of the CDR3 is 12 residues. Deletions cut 6 bases from V and 3 bases from J, with 6 bases between. The CDR3 spells CASSPINQPQHF. The CDR3 DNA reads TGTGCCAGCTCCCCCATCAATCAGCCCCAGCATTTT.

The chain combines TRBV9 with TRBJ1-2, with 9 positions matching TRBD1. CDR3 length: 17 amino acids. Trimming at V came to 4 bases and at J to 3 bases, leaving 13 bases not matched to a gene. CDR1 and CDR2 from the germline V gene are SGDLS and YYNGEE. The CDR3 here is CASSTGGGIAPYYGYTF. DNA for the CDR3: TGTGCCAGCAGCACAGGGGGCGGGATAGCCCCTTACTATGGCTACACCTTC.